This TCR beta chain is from a study of T cells in Graves' hyperthyroidism and ophthalmopathy. As for the study in general: The initial diagnosis was the point when peripheral blood was collected, ahead of any treatment. Whole-study findings and limits: The model predicted ophthalmopathy a median around six months before onset. Ophthalmopathy was distinguished from stable hyperthyroidism by 13 V-J signatures. Researchers found most expanded thyroid clonotypes above 0.001 in blood as well.

With 5 bases removed from V and 5 bases from J, the gap between germline ends came to 6 bases. Germline CDR1 and CDR2: SGHAT and FQNNGV. This CDR3 has 11 amino acids. This clonotype was seen repeatedly, ten times or more. Antigen unknown. TCR beta CDR3 region amplification was performed from RNA transcripts. The TCR CDR3 was amplified in a first-round RT-PCR using the HTBI primer set. TCRdb fed the multiplex PCR reads into MiXCR, producing one record per CDR3 protein. The sample comprises under 250,000 distinct CDR3 sequences, less than 20% of which are singletons, and 53% rests with the top ten. The chain uses TRBV11-2 and TRBJ1-1; D is undetermined. Sequences were obtained from blood. The source of this sequence is a woman aged 50 to 60 with Graves' hyperthyroidism. CDR3: CASSPKTEAFF. In DNA, the CDR3 is TGTGCCAGCAGCCCCAAGACTGAAGCTTTCTTT.